Shown below are 31 T cell receptor beta chains from a single sample sequenced in a study of T cell repertoires in cytomegalovirus infection. MiXCR was run by TCRdb on the reads, yielding one entry per CDR3 protein. The sample records roughly 640,000 distinct CDR3 sequences, roughly 26% being singletons. The source material was CD8+ T cells from PBMCs. All receptors derive from a human donor in good health (CMV status not recorded). Some clones in this sample may be carry-over from other donors' samples.

This clonotype came up a few times. The gene calls are TRBV28 and TRBJ2-2, with D perhaps given as TRBD1 or TRBD2 (7 bases each). This CDR3 has 15 residues. The germline CDR1 and CDR2 sequences are MDHEN and SYDVKM. V was shortened by 4 bases and J by 3 bases, with 12 bases between the two germline ends. CDR3 sequence (DNA): TGTGCCAGCAGTTCCAGGGGGAGGGACACCGGGGAGCTGTTTTTT. Its protein product is CASSSRGRDTGELFF.

As regards this clonotype: Mismatch with germline at one junction end may stem from a read error. This chain connects TRBV12-3 or TRBV12-4 to TRBJ2-1; TRBD1 matches at 9 bases. This CDR3 is 15 amino acids long. CDR3 coding DNA: TGTCCCAGCAGTTTAGTGGACAGGGGCAAGGGTGAGCAGTTCTTC. Translated, it gives CPSSLVDRGKGEQFF.

This clonotype was seen more than once but under ten times. The gene calls are TRBV20-1 and TRBJ1-2; D remains unclear. The CDR3 contains 9 residues. Trimming pared 6 bases from V and 7 bases from J, leaving 6 bases between. Germline assignment: CDR1 DFQATT and CDR2 SNEGSKA (reference sequence). CDR3: CSAGGGYTF. The CDR3 coding sequence is TGCAGTGCGGGAGGTGGCTACACCTTC.

This clonotype came up a few times. This sequence joins TRBV4-2 and TRBJ2-3; 9 positions match TRBD2. This CDR3 is built from 18 residues. Unmatched junction bases numbered 9, after V lost 1 base and J lost 1 base. Germline V gene sequence: CDR1 LGHNA, CDR2 YNFKEQ. CDR3 in amino acids: CASSQAFGGGAGTDTQYF. CDR3 sequence (DNA): TGTGCCAGCAGCCAAGCTTTCGGCGGGGGGGCCGGCACAGATACGCAGTATTTT.

The chain couples TRBV6-8 to TRBJ2-1; D may be TRBD2 (6 bases). Trimming stripped 3 bases from V and 8 bases from J, with 14 bases between. The CDR3 has 14 residues. Per germline, CDR1 MNHGY and CDR2 SAAAGT. The CDR3 bases are TGTGCCAGCAGTTATCGGACTACCTTTTATGAGCAGTTCTTC. Its protein product is CASSYRTTFYEQFF.

This clonotype was seen at least ten times. The rearrangement links TRBV28 to TRBJ2-7; D is ambiguous. V was cut by 3 bases and J by 2 bases, with 8 bases left in between. CDR1 MDHEN and CDR2 SYDVKM come from the germline V gene. This CDR3 comprises 13 residues. The CDR3: CASSLQETYEQYV. In DNA form, the CDR3 reads TGTGCCAGCAGTTTGCAGGAAACCTACGAGCAGTACGTC.

This chain uses TRBV29-1 with TRBJ2-5; a weak D match, TRBD1 (6 bases). V gave up 3 bases and J gave up 4 bases, with 27 bases separating them. Germline CDR1 SQVTM, CDR2 ANQGSEA. The CDR3 loop spans 18 amino acids. CDR3 residues: CSVDRPFGEQGVGETQYF. CDR3 nucleotides: TGCAGCGTTGATAGACCGTTTGGCGAACAGGGAGTTGGAGAGACCCAGTACTTC. Combining the CDR3 with reference TRBV29-1 and TRBJ2-5 gives the whole variable domain SAVISQKPSRDICQRGTSLTIQCQVDSQVTMMFWYRQQPGQSLTLIATANQGSEATYESGFVIDKFPISRPNLTFSTLTVSNMSPEDSSIYLCSVDRPFGEQGVGETQYFGPGTRLLVL.

This clonotype was detected a few times. The gene calls are TRBV4-1 and TRBJ2-5; 8 positions agree with TRBD2. Germline V lookup: CDR1 MGHRA, CDR2 YSYEKL. Unmatched junction bases numbered 11, after V lost 0 bases and J lost 5 bases. The CDR3 sequence is 17 residues long. The CDR3 region has the DNA TGCGCCAGCAGCCAAGACAGAGCGGGGGCTCTAGGGGAGACCCAGTACTTC. Its protein product is CASSQDRAGALGETQYF.

This clonotype was detected many times. The chain links TRBV12-5 to TRBJ2-1; no firm D call. The V and J ends lost 1 base and 1 base respectively, with 5 bases between them. Germline V gene lookup returns CDR1 LGHNT and CDR2 FRNRAP. CDR3 length: 14 residues. CDR3 region: CASGLGGSYNEQFF. The CDR3 DNA reads as TGTGCTAGTGGTTTGGGGGGATCCTACAATGAGCAGTTCTTC.

At least ten counts were recorded for this clonotype. The chain combines TRBV28 with TRBJ1-2; no clear D. With 3 bases removed from V and 4 bases from J, the gap between germline ends came to 12 bases. The CDR3 is made up of 14 amino acids. The germline gives CDR1 MDHEN, CDR2 SYDVKM. CDR3 DNA sequence: TGTGCCAGCAGTTTGTCCCCAGCCGCCTATGGCTACACCTTC. Translating it yields CASSLSPAAYGYTF.

This clonotype was observed at least ten times. This sequence joins TRBV28 and TRBJ1-4, with no clear D. The CDR3 runs 13 residues. V lost 8 bases to trimming and J lost 8 bases, with 15 bases between them. Per germline, CDR1 MDHEN and CDR2 SYDVKM. The CDR3 sequence is CASSLPGSEKLFF. The DNA for the CDR3 is TGTGCCAGCTCCTTGCCGGGCTCGGAAAAACTGTTTTTT.

This clonotype has at least ten counts. The chain uses TRBV6-1 and TRBJ2-1; D uncertain. The length of the CDR3 is 13 residues. V was clipped by 0 bases and J by 9 bases, with 9 bases between them. Looked up from germline, CDR1 is MNHNS and CDR2 is SASEGT. CDR3 sequence reads: CASSEALRVEQFF. The CDR3 DNA follows: TGTGCCAGCAGTGAAGCGCTTCGGGTTGAGCAGTTCTTC.

This clonotype has only a few counts. The chain combines TRBV20-1 with TRBJ2-1; D ambiguous. Deletions cut 2 bases from V and 3 bases from J, with 11 bases between. The CDR3 runs 14 residues. Per the germline V gene, CDR1 is DFQATT and CDR2 is SNEGSKA (reference sequence). CDR3 in amino acids: CSARFRSHYNEQFF. The DNA of the CDR3 is TGCAGTGCTAGATTTCGGTCGCACTACAATGAGCAGTTCTTC.

This chain uses TRBV12-5 with TRBJ1-1; TRBD1 is a possible D gene (6 bases). The CDR3 consists of 17 residues. The germline V gene encodes CDR1 LGHNT and CDR2 FRNRAP. V lost 4 bases to trimming and J lost 3 bases, with 21 bases between them. The CDR3 region is CASGSILFQGQDTEAFF. The CDR3 DNA sequence: TGTGCTAGTGGTTCCATCCTCTTCCAGGGGCAGGACACTGAAGCTTTCTTT.

This clonotype has more than one count but fewer than ten. V usage is TRBV2 and J usage is TRBJ2-3; D could derive from TRBD1 or TRBD2 (5 bases each). V lost 3 bases and J lost 7, with 20 bases in between. This CDR3 contains 16 residues. Germline CDR1 SNHLY, CDR2 FYNNEI. The CDR3 nucleotides read TGTGCCAGCAGTGATCGGCACGCCAAGGGGAGATATACGCAGTATTTT. Amino acids: CASSDRHAKGRYTQYF.

A word on this clonotype: Just one base apart from a much larger clone, this may be a read error. The gene calls are TRBV12-5 and TRBJ2-2, with D perhaps matching TRBD1 or TRBD2 (5 bases each). This CDR3 has 15 amino acids. The V gene's germline CDR1 is LGHNT and CDR2 FRNRAP. CDR3 amino acids: CASGGAYANTGKLFF. The CDR3 bases are TGTGCTAGTGGCGGGGCGTACGCTAACACCGGGAAGCTGTTTTTT. The entire variable domain, with the rest obtained from reference TRBV12-5 and TRBJ2-2, is as follows: DARVTQTPRHKVTEMGQEVTMRCQPILGHNTVFWYRQTMMQGLELLAYFRNRAPLDDSGMPKDRFSAEMPDATLATLKIQPSEPRDSAVYFCASGGAYANTGKLFFGEGSRLTVL.

This clonotype was counted at least ten times. The V gene is TRBV20-1, the J gene TRBJ2-5; TRBD2 might be the D (5 bases). Germline CDR1 DFQATT, CDR2 SNEGSKA (reference sequence). The V gene lost 5 bases and the J gene lost 1 base, with 26 bases spanning the gap. This CDR3 has 18 residues. CDR3 nucleotides: TGCAGTGCTCCTTCGAGCACTAGTAGAGGGTCTAGCCAAGAGACCCAGTACTTC. It translates to CSAPSSTSRGSSQETQYF.

The gene calls are TRBV29-1 and TRBJ2-5; D possibly uses TRBD1 or TRBD2 (5 bases each). CDR1 is SQVTM, CDR2 ANQGSEA, per germline. The CDR3 contains 15 residues. V was shortened by 1 base and J by 5 bases, with 17 bases between the two germline ends. The CDR3 here is CSVEGTGAVGETQYF. The DNA of the CDR3 is TGCAGCGTTGAAGGTACCGGGGCCGTGGGGGAGACCCAGTACTTC.

This rearrangement joins TRBV4-1 to TRBJ2-1, with TRBD1 matching 7 bases. Trimming cost V 4 bases and J 3 bases; bases outside gene matches: 12. There are 17 residues in the CDR3. Per germline, CDR1 MGHRA and CDR2 YSYEKL. The CDR3 DNA is TGCGCCAGCAGCCGCGACTTTCAGGGGGTTCTCTACAATGAGCAGTTCTTC. Translating gives CASSRDFQGVLYNEQFF.

On this clonotype itself: A read error is possible here, since a much larger clone lies one base away. This chain links TRBV28 with TRBJ2-3, with 9 bases aligning to TRBD1. Germline assignment: CDR1 MDHEN and CDR2 SYDVKM. The CDR3 runs to 15 residues. CDR3 coding DNA: TGTGCCAGCAGTTGGACAGGGGAAAGCACAGAAACGCAGTATTTT. Translating it yields CASSWTGESTETQYF.

The gene calls are TRBV20-1 and TRBJ2-3, with D possibly being TRBD1 (5 bases). Germline CDR1 is DFQATT and CDR2 is SNEGSKA (reference sequence). The CDR3 is made up of 16 amino acids. V was pared by 3 bases and J by 3 bases, with 19 bases between. The CDR3 DNA is TGCAGTGCTAGCGGTGGGGCAGAGGCTAGAACAGATACGCAGTATTTT. Amino acid sequence: CSASGGAEARTDTQYF.

This clonotype was seen at least ten times. The genes are TRBV7-2 and TRBJ1-6, with TRBD1 as a possible D gene (5 bases). The length of the CDR3 is 14 residues. Trimming stripped 5 bases from V and 10 bases from J, with 15 bases between. CDR1 SGHTA and CDR2 FQGNSA come from the germline V gene. The CDR3 sequence is CASSQGRSASPLHF. The CDR3 DNA sequence: TGTGCCAGCAGCCAGGGACGGTCCGCCTCACCCCTCCACTTT.

This clonotype was seen many times. The chain combines TRBV19 with TRBJ2-3; D remains unclear. V was shortened by 3 bases and J by 0 bases, with 10 bases between the two germline ends. The CDR3 runs 15 residues. Germline CDR1 is LNHDA and CDR2 is SQIVND (reference sequence). In DNA form, the CDR3 reads TGTGCCAGTAGTATCGGAGTCGTGAGCACAGATACGCAGTATTTT. It specifies CASSIGVVSTDTQYF. Full variable domain (rest looked up from reference TRBV19 and TRBJ2-3): DGGITQSPKYLFRKEGQNVTLSCEQNLNHDAMYWYRQDPGQGLRLIYYSQIVNDFQKGDIAEGYSVSREKKESFPLTVTSAQKNPTAFYLCASSIGVVSTDTQYFGPGTRLTVL.

The chain has TRBV25-1 and TRBJ2-7; possible D gene TRBD1, 5 bases. The V and J ends lost 4 bases and 2 bases respectively, with 15 bases between them. The CDR3 consists of 15 residues. The germline V gene has CDR1 MGHDK and CDR2 SYGVNS. Here the CDR3 reads CASSGRQSGAYEQYV. The CDR3, as DNA: TGTGCCAGCAGTGGAAGACAGTCGGGCGCCTACGAGCAGTACGTC.

The V call is TRBV28, the J call TRBJ1-1, with D uncertain. The length of the CDR3 is 14 residues. V was clipped by 10 bases and J by 1 base, with 16 bases between them. CDR1 is MDHEN and CDR2 is SYDVKM in the germline V gene. In DNA form, the CDR3 reads TGTGCCAACAGCCAACGGACGGCGAACACTGAAGCTTTCTTT. Translated: CANSQRTANTEAFF.

The chain couples TRBV29-1 to TRBJ2-1, with D possibly being TRBD1 (6 bases). V was cut by 1 base and J by 2 bases, with 6 bases left in between. The CDR3 runs to 13 residues. Germline V CDR1 and CDR2: SQVTM, ANQGSEA. The CDR3 sequence is CSVEGGPYNEQFF. CDR3 in DNA: TGCAGCGTTGAAGGGGGGCCCTACAATGAGCAGTTCTTC.

This clonotype showed up many times. This chain uses TRBV14 with TRBJ2-2; 8 bases match TRBD1. Germline CDR1 SGHDN, CDR2 FVKESK. The CDR3 consists of 13 residues. V lost 5 bases and J lost 4; bases outside the gene matches: 0. The CDR3 loop is CASSGQGTGELFF. In DNA form, the CDR3 reads TGTGCCAGCAGCGGACAGGGCACCGGGGAGCTGTTTTTT.

V is TRBV5-1 and J is TRBJ2-7; tentative D call: TRBD1 (6 bases). V was clipped by 1 base and J by 3 bases, with 14 bases between them. There are 15 residues in the CDR3. Germline loops: CDR1 SGHRS, CDR2 YFSETQ. Written as DNA, the CDR3 is TGCGCCAGCAGCTTGAACCAGGGGCCTATCTACGAGCAGTACTTC. This codes for CASSLNQGPIYEQYF. Full variable domain (rest looked up from reference TRBV5-1 and TRBJ2-7): KAGVTQTPRYLIKTRGQQVTLSCSPISGHRSVSWYQQTPGQGLQFLFEYFSETQRNKGNFPGRFSGRQFSNSRSEMNVSTLELGDSALYLCASSLNQGPIYEQYFGPGTRLTVT.

This rearrangement joins TRBV27 to TRBJ2-2; the match to TRBD1 covers 8 bases. From germline, CDR1 is MNHEY and CDR2 SMNVEV (reference sequence). J lost 5 bases, V lost 2 bases, and 10 bases had no gene match. The CDR3 totals 17 residues. The chain's CDR3 is CASSLTPTGAGTGELFF. DNA of the CDR3: TGTGCCAGCAGTTTAACGCCGACAGGGGCGGGTACCGGGGAGCTGTTTTTT.

The table lists this clonotype with a few counts. The chain employs TRBV10-3 and TRBJ2-2; D is perhaps TRBD1 (6 bases). The V and J ends lost 4 bases and 2 bases respectively, with 14 bases between them. The CDR3 totals 16 residues. CDR1 and CDR2 (germline): ENHRY, SYGVKD. Written as DNA, the CDR3 is TGTGCCATCAGTGGTTTTCGGGACACCAACACCGGGGAGCTGTTTTTT. Protein product: CAISGFRDTNTGELFF.

In this sample, this clonotype turned up a few times. The chain is built from TRBV14 and TRBJ1-1, with 8 bases that match TRBD1. CDR3 length: 16 residues. In germline, CDR1 is SGHDN, CDR2 FVKESK. V gave up 5 bases and J gave up 4 bases; unmatched junction bases: 12. The CDR3 loop is CASSYKGQGLGTEAFF. For the CDR3, the DNA is TGTGCCAGCAGCTACAAAGGACAGGGTTTGGGCACTGAAGCTTTCTTT.